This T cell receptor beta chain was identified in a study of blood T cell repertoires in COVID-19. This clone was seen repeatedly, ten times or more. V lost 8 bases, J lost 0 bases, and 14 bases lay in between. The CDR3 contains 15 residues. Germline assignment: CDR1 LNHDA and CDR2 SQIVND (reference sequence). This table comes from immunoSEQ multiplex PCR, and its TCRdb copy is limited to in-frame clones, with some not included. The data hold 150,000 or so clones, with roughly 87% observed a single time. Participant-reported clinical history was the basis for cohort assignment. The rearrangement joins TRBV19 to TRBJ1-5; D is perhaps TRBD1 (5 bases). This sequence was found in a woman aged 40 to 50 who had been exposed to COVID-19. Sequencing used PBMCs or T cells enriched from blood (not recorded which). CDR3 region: CASDPGTYSNQPQHF. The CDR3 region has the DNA TGTGCCAGTGACCCAGGGACTTATAGCAATCAGCCCCAGCATTTT. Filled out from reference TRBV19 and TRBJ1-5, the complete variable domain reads DGGITQSPKYLFRKEGQNVTLSCEQNLNHDAMYWYRQDPGQGLRLIYYSQIVNDFQKGDIAEGYSVSREKKESFPLTVTSAQKNPTAFYLCASDPGTYSNQPQHFGDGTRLSIL.